This T cell receptor beta chain was found in a study of blood T cell repertoires in COVID-19. As for the study in general: COVID-19 samples from acute and convalescent phases originated in the United States, Italy and Spain. Nucleic acid was either cDNA or gDNA, and it came from T cells, B-cell-depleted T cells, or PBMCs.

Per the study methods: Reference gene primers were amplified, and this amplification served to estimate nucleated cell counts. Here immunoSEQ multiplex PCR was the method, and the copy in TCRdb shows in-frame clones only, minus some. V and J calls and clone size are copied from that table; D and trimming were computed from the DNA. The sample carries fewer than 250,000 clones, over 70% recorded once. Germline CDR1 SGHRS, CDR2 YFSETQ. V dropped 2 bases and J dropped 5 bases, with 10 bases sitting between them. The CDR3 runs to 13 residues. Sequencing input: peripheral blood. The chain uses TRBV5-1 and TRBJ2-5; no reliable D call. The sequence was obtained from a man aged 45 to 65 with active or convalescent COVID-19. DNA for the CDR3: TGCGCCAGCAGCTTCGAGAACCTGGAGACCCAGTACTTC. This translates into CASSFENLETQYF.